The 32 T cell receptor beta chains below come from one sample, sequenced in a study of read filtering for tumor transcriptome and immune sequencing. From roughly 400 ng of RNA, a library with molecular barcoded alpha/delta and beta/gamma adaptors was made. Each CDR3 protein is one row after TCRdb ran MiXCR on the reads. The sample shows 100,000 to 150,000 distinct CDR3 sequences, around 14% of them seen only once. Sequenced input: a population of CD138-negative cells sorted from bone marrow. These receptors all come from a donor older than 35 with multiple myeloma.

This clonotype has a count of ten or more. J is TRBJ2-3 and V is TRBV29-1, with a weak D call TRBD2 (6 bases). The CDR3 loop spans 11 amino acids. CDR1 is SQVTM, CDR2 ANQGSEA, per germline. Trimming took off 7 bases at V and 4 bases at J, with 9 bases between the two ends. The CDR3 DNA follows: TGCAGCGCCACGGGGGCAGATACGCAGTATTTT. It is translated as CSATGADTQYF.

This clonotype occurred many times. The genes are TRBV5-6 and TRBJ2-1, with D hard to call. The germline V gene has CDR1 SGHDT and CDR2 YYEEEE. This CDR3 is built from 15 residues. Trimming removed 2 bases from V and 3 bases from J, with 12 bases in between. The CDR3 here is CASSFPFEYYNEQFF. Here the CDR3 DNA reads TGTGCCAGCAGCTTCCCTTTCGAGTACTACAATGAGCAGTTCTTC.

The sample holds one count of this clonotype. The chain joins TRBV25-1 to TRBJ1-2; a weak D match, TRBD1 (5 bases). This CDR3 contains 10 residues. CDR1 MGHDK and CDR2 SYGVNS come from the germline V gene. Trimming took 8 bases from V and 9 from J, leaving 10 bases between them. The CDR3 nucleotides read TGTGCCAGCCAGGGCTTCAGCTACACCTTC. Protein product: CASQGFSYTF.

Here the CDR3 DNA reads TGTGCCTGGAGTCGCAGCGGGAGCGGGGCATACGAGCAGTACTTC. It encodes CAWSRSGSGAYEQYF. V is TRBV30 and J is TRBJ2-7, with 8 bases that match TRBD2. CDR1 and CDR2 from the germline V gene are GTSNPN and SVGIG (reference sequence). Trimming removed 2 bases from V and 4 bases from J; junction bases left unmatched: 10. This CDR3 comprises 15 residues.

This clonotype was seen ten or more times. CDR3 DNA sequence: TGTGCCAGCTCACCGAAGACGGGACTAGTGACTAATGAGCAGTTCTTC. This translates into CASSPKTGLVTNEQFF. This chain links TRBV18 with TRBJ2-1; the match to TRBD2 covers 8 bases. The CDR3 has 16 amino acids. Germline lookup yields CDR1 KGHSH and CDR2 LQKENI. J was trimmed by 7 bases and V by 3 bases; bases with no gene match: 11. The full variable domain, rest sourced from reference TRBV18 and TRBJ2-1, is NAGVMQNPRHLVRRRGQEARLRCSPMKGHSHVYWYRQLPEEGLKFMVYLQKENIIDESGMPKERFSAEFPKEGPSILRIQQVVRGDSAAYFCASSPKTGLVTNEQFFGPGTRLTVL.

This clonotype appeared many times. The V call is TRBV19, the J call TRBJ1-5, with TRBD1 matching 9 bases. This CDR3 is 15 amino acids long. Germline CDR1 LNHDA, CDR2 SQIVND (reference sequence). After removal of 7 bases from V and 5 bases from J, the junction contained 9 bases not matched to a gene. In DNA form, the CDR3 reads TGTGCCAGTAAGATCCAGGGACAGGGATATCAGCCCCAGCATTTT. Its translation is CASKIQGQGYQPQHF.

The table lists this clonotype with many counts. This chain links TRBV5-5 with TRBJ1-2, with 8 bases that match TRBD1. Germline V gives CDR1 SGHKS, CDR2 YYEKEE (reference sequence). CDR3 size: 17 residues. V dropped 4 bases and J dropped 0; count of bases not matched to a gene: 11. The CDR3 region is CASSRTGSISANYGYTF. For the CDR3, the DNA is TGTGCCAGCAGCCGGACAGGGTCTATTTCAGCTAACTATGGCTACACCTTC.

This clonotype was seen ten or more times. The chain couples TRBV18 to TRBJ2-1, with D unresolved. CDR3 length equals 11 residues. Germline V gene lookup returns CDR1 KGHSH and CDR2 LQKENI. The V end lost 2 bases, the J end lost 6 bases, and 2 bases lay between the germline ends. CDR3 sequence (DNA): TGTGCCAGCTCACCAGTCAATGAGCAGTTCTTC. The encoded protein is CASSPVNEQFF. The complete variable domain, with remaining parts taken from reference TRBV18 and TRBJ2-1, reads NAGVMQNPRHLVRRRGQEARLRCSPMKGHSHVYWYRQLPEEGLKFMVYLQKENIIDESGMPKERFSAEFPKEGPSILRIQQVVRGDSAAYFCASSPVNEQFFGPGTRLTVL.

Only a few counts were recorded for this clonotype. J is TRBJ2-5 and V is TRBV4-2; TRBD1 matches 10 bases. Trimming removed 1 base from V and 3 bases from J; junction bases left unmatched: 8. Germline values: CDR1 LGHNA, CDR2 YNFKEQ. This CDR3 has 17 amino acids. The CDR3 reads CASSQGVATGGEETQYF. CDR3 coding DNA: TGTGCCAGCAGCCAAGGGGTTGCGACAGGGGGCGAAGAGACCCAGTACTTC.

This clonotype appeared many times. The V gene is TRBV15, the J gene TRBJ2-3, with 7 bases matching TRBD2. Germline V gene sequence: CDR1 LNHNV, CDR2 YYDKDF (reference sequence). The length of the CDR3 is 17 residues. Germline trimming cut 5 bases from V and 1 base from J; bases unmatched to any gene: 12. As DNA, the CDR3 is TGTGCCACCAGCGGGGAGGGTATCCCCCGGGGCACAGATACGCAGTATTTT. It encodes CATSGEGIPRGTDTQYF.

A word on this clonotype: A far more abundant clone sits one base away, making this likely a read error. CDR3 residues: CASTNSRGRRTEASF. The CDR3 DNA is TGTGCCAGCACAAATAGCAGGGGGCGAAGGACTGAAGCTTCCTTT. This chain connects TRBV6-2 or TRBV6-3 to TRBJ1-1, with TRBD1 matching 8 bases. The germline V gene encodes CDR1 MNHEY and CDR2 SVGEGT. The CDR3 is 15 residues long.

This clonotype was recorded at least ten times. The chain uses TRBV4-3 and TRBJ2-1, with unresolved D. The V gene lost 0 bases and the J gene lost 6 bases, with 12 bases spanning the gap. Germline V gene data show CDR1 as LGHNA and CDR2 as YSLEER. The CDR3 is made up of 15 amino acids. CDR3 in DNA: TGCGCCAGCAGCCAAGATCTCGGAGCACCCAATGAGCAGTTCTTC. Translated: CASSQDLGAPNEQFF.

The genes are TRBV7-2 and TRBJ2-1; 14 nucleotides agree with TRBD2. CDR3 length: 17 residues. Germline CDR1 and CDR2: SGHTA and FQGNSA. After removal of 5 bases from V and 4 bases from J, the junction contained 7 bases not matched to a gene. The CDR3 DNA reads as TGTGCCAGCAGCGCCCCGGGACTAGCGGGAGCATACAATGAGCAGTTCTTC. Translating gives CASSAPGLAGAYNEQFF.

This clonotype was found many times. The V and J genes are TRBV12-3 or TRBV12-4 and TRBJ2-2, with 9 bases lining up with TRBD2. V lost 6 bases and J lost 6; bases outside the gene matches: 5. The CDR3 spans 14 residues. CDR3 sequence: CASRASGISGELFF. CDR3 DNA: TGTGCCAGCAGGGCTAGCGGGATTTCCGGGGAGCTGTTTTTT.

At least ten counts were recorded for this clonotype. The CDR3, as DNA: TGTGCCAGCAGCTCCTCCCTAGGAGCCTACAATGAGCAGTTCTTC. It yields the protein CASSSSLGAYNEQFF. V is TRBV7-3 and J is TRBJ2-1, with unresolved D. The CDR3 covers 15 residues. Per the germline V gene, CDR1 is SGHTA and CDR2 is FQGTGA. V lost 4 bases and J lost 2, with 12 bases in between.

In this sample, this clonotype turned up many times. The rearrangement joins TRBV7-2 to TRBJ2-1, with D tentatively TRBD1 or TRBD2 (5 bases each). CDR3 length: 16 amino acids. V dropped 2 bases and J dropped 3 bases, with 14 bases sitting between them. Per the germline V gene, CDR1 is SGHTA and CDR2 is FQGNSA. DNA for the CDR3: TGTGCCAGCAGCTTACCCAGAGGGGTTAGCTACAATGAGCAGTTCTTC. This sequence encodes CASSLPRGVSYNEQFF.

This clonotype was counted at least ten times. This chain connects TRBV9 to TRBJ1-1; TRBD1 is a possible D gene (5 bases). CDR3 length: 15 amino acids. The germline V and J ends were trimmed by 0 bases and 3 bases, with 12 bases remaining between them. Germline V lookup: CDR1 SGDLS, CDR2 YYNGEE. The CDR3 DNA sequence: TGTGCCAGCAGCGTAGTCGGGGGACCGGACACTGAAGCTTTCTTT. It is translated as CASSVVGGPDTEAFF.

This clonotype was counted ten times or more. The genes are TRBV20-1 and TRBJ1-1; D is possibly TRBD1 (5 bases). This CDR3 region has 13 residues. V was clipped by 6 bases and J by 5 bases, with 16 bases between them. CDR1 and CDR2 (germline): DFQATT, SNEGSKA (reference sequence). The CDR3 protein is CSATVQWGTEAFF. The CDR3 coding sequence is TGCAGTGCCACGGTCCAATGGGGGACTGAAGCTTTCTTT.

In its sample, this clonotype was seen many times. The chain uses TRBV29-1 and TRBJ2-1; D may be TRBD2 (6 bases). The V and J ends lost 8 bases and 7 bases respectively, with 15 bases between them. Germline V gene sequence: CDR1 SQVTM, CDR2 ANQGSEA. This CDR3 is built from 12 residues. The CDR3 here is CSILGLSNEQFF. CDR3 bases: TGCAGCATACTGGGACTCTCTAATGAGCAGTTCTTC.

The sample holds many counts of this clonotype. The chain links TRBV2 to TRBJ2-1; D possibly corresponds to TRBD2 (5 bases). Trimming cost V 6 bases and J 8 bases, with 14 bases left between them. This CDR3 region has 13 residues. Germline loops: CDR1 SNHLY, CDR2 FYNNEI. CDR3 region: CASREERVDEQFF. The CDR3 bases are TGTGCCAGCAGAGAGGAGAGGGTTGATGAGCAGTTCTTC.

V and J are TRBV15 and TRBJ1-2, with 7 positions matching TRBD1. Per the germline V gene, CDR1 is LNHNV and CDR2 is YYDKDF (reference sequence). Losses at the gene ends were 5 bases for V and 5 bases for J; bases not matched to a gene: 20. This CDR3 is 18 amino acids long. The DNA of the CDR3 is TGTGCCACCAGCGCAGGGGGATGGACAGAGAGTGAGGATTATGGCTACACCTTC. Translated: CATSAGGWTESEDYGYTF.

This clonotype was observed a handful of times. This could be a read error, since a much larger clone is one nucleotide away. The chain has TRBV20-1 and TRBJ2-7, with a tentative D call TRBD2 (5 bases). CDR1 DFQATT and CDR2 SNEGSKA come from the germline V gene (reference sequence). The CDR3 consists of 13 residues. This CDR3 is CGAKPGTTYEQYF. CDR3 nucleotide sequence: TGCGGTGCTAAACCGGGAACCACCTACGAGCAGTACTTC.

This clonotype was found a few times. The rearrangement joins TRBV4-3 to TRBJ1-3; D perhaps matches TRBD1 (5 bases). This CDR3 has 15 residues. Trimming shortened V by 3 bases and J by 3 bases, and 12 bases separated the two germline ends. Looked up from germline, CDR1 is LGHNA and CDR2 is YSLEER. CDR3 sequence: CASSHNWDFGNTIYF. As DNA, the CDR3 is TGCGCCAGCAGCCATAACTGGGACTTTGGAAACACCATATATTTT.

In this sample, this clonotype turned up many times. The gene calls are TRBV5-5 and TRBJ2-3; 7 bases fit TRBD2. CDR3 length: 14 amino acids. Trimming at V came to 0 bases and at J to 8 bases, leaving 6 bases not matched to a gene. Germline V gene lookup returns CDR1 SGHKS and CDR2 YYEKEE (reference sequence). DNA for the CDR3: TGTGCCAGCAGCTTGGAGGGAGGGCCCGGTACGCAGTATTTT. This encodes CASSLEGGPGTQYF.

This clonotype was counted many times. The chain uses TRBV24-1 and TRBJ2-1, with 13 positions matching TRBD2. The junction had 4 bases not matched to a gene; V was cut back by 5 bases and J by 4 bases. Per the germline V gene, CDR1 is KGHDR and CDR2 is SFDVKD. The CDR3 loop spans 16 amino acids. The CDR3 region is CATSGTSGREYNEQFF. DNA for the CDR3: TGTGCCACCAGTGGTACTAGCGGGAGGGAGTACAATGAGCAGTTCTTC.

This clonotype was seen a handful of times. The CDR3 region is CASTTETRADTQYF. In nucleotides, the CDR3 is TGTGCCAGCACTACGGAGACTAGGGCAGATACGCAGTATTTT. The chain links TRBV7-9 to TRBJ2-3, with a tentative D call TRBD2 (6 bases). V lost 7 bases to trimming and J lost 4 bases, with 15 bases between them. Germline CDR1 is SEHNR and CDR2 is FQNEAQ (reference sequence). This CDR3 region has 14 residues. The full variable domain, completed using reference TRBV7-9 and TRBJ2-3, is DTGVSQNPRHKITKRGQNVTFRCDPISEHNRLYWYRQTLGQGPEFLTYFQNEAQLEKSRLLSDRFSAERPKGSFSTLEIQRTEQGDSAMYLCASTTETRADTQYFGPGTRLTVL.

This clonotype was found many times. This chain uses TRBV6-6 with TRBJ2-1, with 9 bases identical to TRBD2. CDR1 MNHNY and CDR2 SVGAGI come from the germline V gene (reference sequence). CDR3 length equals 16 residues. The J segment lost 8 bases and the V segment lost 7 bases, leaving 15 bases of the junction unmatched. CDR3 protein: CASIHSGREGLHEQFF. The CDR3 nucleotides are TGTGCCAGCATCCACTCGGGGCGGGAGGGCCTGCATGAGCAGTTCTTC.

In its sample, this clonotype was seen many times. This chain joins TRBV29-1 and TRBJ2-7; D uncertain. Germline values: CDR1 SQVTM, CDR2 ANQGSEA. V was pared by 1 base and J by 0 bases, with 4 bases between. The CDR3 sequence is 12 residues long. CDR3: CSVEGISYEQYF. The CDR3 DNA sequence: TGCAGCGTTGAAGGGATCTCCTACGAGCAGTACTTC.

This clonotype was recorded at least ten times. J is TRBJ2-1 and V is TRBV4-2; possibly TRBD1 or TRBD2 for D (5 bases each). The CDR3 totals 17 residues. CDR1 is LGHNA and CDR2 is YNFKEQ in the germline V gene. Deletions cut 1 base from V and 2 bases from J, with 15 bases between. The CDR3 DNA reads TGTGCCAGCAGCCAAGTCGGGGCAGGGTCACCCTACAATGAGCAGTTCTTC. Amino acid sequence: CASSQVGAGSPYNEQFF.

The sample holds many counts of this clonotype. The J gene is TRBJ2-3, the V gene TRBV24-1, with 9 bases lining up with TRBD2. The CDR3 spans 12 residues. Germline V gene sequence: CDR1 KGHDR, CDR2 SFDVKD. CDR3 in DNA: TGTGCAGGGCGGGAGGGCCCGGATACGCAGTATTTT. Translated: CAGREGPDTQYF.

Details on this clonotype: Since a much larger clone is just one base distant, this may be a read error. The CDR3 region has the DNA TGTGCCAGCAGCCCGGTTGCCAGGGTAATGCTGAACACTGATGCTTTCTTT. Its translation is CASSPVARVMLNTDAFF. The chain joins TRBV3-1 to TRBJ1-1; D is perhaps TRBD1 (5 bases). Germline-derived CDR1 and CDR2 are LGHDT and YNNKEL (reference sequence). The CDR3 consists of 17 residues. Full variable domain (outside the CDR3, taken from reference TRBV3-1 and TRBJ1-1): DTAVSQTPKYLVTQMGNDKSIKCEQNLGHDTMYWYKQDSKKFLKIMFSYNNKELIINETVPNRFSPKSPDKAHLNLHINSLELGDSAVYFCASSPVARVMLNTDAFFGQGTRLTVV.

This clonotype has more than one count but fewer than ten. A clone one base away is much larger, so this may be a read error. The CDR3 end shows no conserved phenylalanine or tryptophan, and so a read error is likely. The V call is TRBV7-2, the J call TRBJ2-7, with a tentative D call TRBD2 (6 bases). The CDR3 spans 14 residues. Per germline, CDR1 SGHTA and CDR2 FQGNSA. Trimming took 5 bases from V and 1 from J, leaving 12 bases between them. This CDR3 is CASSPGVSSYEQYS. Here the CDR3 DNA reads TGTGCCAGCAGCCCGGGAGTTTCGTCCTACGAGCAGTACTCC.